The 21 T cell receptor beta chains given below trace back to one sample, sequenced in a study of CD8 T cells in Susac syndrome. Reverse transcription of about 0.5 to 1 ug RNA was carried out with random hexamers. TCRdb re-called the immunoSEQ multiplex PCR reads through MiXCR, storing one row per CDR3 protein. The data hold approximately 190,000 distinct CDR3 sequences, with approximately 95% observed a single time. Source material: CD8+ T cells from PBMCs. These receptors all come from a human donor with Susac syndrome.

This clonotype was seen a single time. In DNA, the CDR3 is TGTGCCAGTAGACCCGGACAGGGTTACTATGGCTACACCTTC. It codes for CASRPGQGYYGYTF. V and J are TRBV19 and TRBJ1-2, with TRBD1 identical over 8 bases. The CDR3 is made up of 14 amino acids. The germline CDR1 and CDR2 sequences are LNHDA and SQIVND (reference sequence). V gave up 6 bases and J gave up 3 bases; unmatched junction bases: 6.

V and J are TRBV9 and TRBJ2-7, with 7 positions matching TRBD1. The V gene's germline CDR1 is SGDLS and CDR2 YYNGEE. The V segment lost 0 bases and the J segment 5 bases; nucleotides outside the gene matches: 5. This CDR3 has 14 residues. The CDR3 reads CASSVGKGGNEQYF. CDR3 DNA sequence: TGTGCCAGCAGCGTAGGGAAAGGGGGCAACGAGCAGTACTTC. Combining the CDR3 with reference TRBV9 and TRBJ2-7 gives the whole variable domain DSGVTQTPKHLITATGQRVTLRCSPRSGDLSVYWYQQSLDQGLQFLIQYYNGEERAKGNILERFSAQQFPDLHSELNLSSLELGDSALYFCASSVGKGGNEQYFGPGTRLTVT.

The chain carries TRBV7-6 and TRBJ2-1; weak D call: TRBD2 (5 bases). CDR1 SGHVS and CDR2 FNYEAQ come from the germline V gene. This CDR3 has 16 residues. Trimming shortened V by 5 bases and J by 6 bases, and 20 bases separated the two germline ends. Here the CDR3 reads CASSPRPGLGPNEQFF. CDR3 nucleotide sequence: TGTGCCAGCAGCCCGAGACCGGGATTGGGTCCCAATGAGCAGTTCTTC.

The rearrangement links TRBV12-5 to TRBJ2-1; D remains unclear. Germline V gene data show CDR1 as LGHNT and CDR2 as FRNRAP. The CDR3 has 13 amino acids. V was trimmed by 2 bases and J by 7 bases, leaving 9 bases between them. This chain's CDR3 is CASGLSIENEQFF. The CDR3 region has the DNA TGTGCTAGTGGTTTGTCCATTGAGAATGAGCAGTTCTTC.

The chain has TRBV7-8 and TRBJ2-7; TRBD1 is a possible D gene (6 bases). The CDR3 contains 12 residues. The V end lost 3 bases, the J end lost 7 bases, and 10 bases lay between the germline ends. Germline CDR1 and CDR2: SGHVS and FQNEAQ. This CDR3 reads CASSFNREEQYF. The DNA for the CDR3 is TGTGCCAGCAGCTTCAACAGGGAAGAGCAGTACTTC.

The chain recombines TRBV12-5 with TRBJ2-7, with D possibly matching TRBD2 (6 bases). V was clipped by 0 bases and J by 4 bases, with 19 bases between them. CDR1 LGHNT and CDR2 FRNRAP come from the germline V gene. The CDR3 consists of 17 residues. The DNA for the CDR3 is TGTGCTAGTGGTTTGGTCGTTGTGCGGGGTGGATGGTACGAGCAGTACTTC. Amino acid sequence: CASGLVVVRGGWYEQYF.

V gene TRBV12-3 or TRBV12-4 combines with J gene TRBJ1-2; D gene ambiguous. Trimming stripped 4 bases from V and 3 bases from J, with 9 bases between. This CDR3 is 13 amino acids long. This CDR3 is CASSSGMDYGYTF. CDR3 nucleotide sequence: TGTGCCAGCAGTTCCGGGATGGACTATGGCTACACCTTC.

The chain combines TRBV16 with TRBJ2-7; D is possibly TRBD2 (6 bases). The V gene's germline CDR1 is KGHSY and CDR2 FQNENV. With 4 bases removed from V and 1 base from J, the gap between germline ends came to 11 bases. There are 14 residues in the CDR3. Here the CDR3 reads CASSPPSGSYEQYF. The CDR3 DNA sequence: TGTGCCAGCAGCCCCCCCAGCGGGTCCTACGAGCAGTACTTC. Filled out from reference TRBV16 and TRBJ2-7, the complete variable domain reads GEEVAQTPKHLVRGEGQKAKLYCAPIKGHSYVFWYQQVLKNEFKFLISFQNENVFDETGMPKERFSAKCLPNSPCSLEIQATKLEDSAVYFCASSPPSGSYEQYFGPGTRLTVT.

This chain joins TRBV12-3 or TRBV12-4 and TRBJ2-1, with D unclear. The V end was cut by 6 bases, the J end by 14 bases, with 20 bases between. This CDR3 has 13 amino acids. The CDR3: CASSSISAKKEFF. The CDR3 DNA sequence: TGTGCCAGCAGCTCTATTAGTGCAAAGAAGGAGTTCTTC.

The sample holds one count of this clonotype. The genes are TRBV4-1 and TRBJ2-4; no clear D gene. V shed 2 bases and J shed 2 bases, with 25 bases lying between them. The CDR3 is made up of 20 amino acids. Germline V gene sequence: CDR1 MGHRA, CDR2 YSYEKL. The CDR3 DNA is TGCGCCAGCAGCCAAATTAAGATTGGCAGGTTACCAATTTCCAAAAACATTCAGTACTTC. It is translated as CASSQIKIGRLPISKNIQYF.

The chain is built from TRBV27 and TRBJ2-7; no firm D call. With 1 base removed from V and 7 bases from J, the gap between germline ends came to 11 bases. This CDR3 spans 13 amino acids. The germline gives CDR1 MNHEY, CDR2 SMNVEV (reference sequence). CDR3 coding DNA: TGTGCCAGCAGTTTATACTTACGGGCAGAGCAGTACTTC. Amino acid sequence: CASSLYLRAEQYF.

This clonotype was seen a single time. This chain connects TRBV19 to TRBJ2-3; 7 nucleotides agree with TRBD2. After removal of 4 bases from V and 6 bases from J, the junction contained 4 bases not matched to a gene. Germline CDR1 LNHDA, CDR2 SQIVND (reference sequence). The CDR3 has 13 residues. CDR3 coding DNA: TGTGCCAGTAGTAGCGGGAGAGGTGATACGCAGTATTTT. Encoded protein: CASSSGRGDTQYF.

The CDR3 is CATSDHAGTGNQPQHF. CDR3 nucleotide sequence: TGTGCCACCAGTGACCATGCCGGGACAGGCAATCAGCCCCAGCATTTT. The V gene is TRBV24-1, the J gene TRBJ1-5, with 7 bases fitting TRBD1. Trimming took 4 bases from V and 2 from J; bases not matched to a gene: 7. The CDR3 covers 16 residues. Germline CDR1 and CDR2: KGHDR and SFDVKD.

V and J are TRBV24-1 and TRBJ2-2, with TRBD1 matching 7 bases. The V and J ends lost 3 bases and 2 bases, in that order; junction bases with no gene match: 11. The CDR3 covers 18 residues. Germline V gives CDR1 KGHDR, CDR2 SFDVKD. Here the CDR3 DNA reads TGTGCCACCAGTGATCTCCCGACAGGGAAGGATAACACCGGGGAGCTGTTTTTT. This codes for CATSDLPTGKDNTGELFF.

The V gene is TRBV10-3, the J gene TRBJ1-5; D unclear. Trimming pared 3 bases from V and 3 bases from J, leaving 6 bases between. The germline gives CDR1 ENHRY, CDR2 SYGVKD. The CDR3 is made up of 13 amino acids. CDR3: CAISEPINQPQHF. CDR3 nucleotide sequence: TGTGCCATCAGTGAACCGATCAATCAGCCCCAGCATTTT.

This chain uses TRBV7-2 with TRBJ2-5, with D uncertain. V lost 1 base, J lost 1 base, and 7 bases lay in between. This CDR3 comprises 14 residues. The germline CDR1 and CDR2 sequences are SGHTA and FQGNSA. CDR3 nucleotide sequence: TGTGCCAGCAGCTTAGTAGGAGTCCAAGAGACCCAGTACTTC. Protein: CASSLVGVQETQYF. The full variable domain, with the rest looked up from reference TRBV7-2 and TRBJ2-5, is GAGVSQSPSNKVTEKGKDVELRCDPISGHTALYWYRQSLGQGLEFLIYFQGNSAPDKSGLPSDRFSAERTGGSVSTLTIQRTQQEDSAVYLCASSLVGVQETQYFGPGTRLLVL.

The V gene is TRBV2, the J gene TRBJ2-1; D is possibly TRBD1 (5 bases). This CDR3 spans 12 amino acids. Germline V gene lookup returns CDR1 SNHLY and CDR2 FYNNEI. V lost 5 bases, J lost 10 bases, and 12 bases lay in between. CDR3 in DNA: TGTGCCAGCAGTAGAGACAGAATGGAGCAGTTCTTC. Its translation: CASSRDRMEQFF.

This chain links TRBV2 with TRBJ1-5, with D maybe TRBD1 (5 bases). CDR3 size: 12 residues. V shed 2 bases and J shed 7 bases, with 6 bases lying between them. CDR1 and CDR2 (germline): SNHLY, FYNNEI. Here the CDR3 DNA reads TGTGCCAGCAGTGAATGGGGGCAGCCCCAGCATTTT. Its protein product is CASSEWGQPQHF.

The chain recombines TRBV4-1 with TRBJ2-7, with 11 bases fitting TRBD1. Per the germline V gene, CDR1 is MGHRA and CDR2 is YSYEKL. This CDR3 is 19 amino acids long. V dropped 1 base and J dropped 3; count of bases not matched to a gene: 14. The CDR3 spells CASSQGAGPGTGGDYEQYF. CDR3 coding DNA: TGCGCCAGCAGCCAAGGAGCGGGGCCCGGGACAGGGGGGGACTACGAGCAGTACTTC.

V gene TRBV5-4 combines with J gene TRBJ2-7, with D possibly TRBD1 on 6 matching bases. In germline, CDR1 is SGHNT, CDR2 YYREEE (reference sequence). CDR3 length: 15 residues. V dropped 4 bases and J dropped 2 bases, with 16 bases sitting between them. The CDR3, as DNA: TGTGCCAGCAGCGCACCCCAGGGGAGCACCTACGAGCAGTACTTC. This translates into CASSAPQGSTYEQYF.

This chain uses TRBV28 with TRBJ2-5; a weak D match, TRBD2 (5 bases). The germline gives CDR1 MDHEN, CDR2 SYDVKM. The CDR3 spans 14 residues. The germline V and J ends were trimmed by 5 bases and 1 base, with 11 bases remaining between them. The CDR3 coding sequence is TGTGCCAGCAGTCTCTCGGACTTCCAAGAGACCCAGTACTTC. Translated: CASSLSDFQETQYF.